These 27 T cell receptor beta chains were all obtained from the same sample, sequenced in a study of technical replicates of blood from several donors. Libraries were prepared by immunoSEQ multiplex PCR; TCRdb keeps only in-frame clonotypes and omits some of them. This table has roughly 92,000 clones, 95% appearing once. What was sequenced was T cells isolated from PBMCs. The receptors come from a human donor in good health.

The chain links TRBV7-2 to TRBJ1-5; tentatively, D is TRBD1 (6 bases). Germline CDR1 SGHTA, CDR2 FQGNSA. V was pared by 4 bases and J by 3 bases, with 16 bases between. This CDR3 comprises 16 residues. CDR3 DNA sequence: TGTGCCAGCAGCTGGAACTTTGGACAGAACAATCAGCCCCAGCATTTT. It encodes CASSWNFGQNNQPQHF.

The chain couples TRBV10-2 to TRBJ1-5, with TRBD1 matching over 7 bases. Germline assignment: CDR1 WSHSY and CDR2 SAAADI. This CDR3 region has 15 residues. Trimming took 3 bases from V and 0 from J; bases not matched to a gene: 2. Here the CDR3 DNA reads TGCGCCAGCAGTGATTGGGACAGTAGCAATCAGCCCCAGCATTTT. Protein: CASSDWDSSNQPQHF.

The chain uses TRBV7-8 and TRBJ2-1; tentative D call: TRBD2 (6 bases). Germline CDR1 reads SGHVS; CDR2 reads FQNEAQ. V was pared by 2 bases and J by 8 bases, with 10 bases between. The CDR3 loop spans 13 amino acids. The CDR3 nucleotides read TGTGCCAGCAGCTTACTAGCGTTCGATGAGCAGTTCTTC. Amino acids: CASSLLAFDEQFF. Based on the CDR3 plus reference TRBV7-8 and TRBJ2-1, the full variable domain is GAGVSQSPRYKVAKRGQDVALRCDPISGHVSLFWYQQALGQGPEFLTYFQNEAQLDKSGLPSDRFFAERPEGSVSTLKIQRTQQEDSAVYLCASSLLAFDEQFFGPGTRLTVL.

V gene TRBV4-1 combines with J gene TRBJ2-6, with D unclear. CDR1 and CDR2 from the germline V gene are MGHRA and YSYEKL. V was clipped by 0 bases and J by 0 bases, with 12 bases between them. The CDR3 is made up of 18 amino acids. The DNA of the CDR3 is TGCGCCAGCAGCCAAGAACAGTCCTCCTTCTCTGGGGCCAACGTCCTGACTTTC. Encoded protein: CASSQEQSSFSGANVLTF.

This clone was seen once. J is TRBJ2-7 and V is TRBV11-2; no clear D. CDR3 length equals 14 residues. Germline CDR1 SGHAT, CDR2 FQNNGV. The germline V and J ends were trimmed by 1 base and 3 bases, with 10 bases remaining between them. DNA of the CDR3: TGTGCCAGCAGCTTAGGCGGCGGCTACTACGAGCAGTACTTC. Translation: CASSLGGGYYEQYF.

The chain links TRBV9 to TRBJ2-1; possibly TRBD2 for D (5 bases). Germline assignment: CDR1 SGDLS and CDR2 YYNGEE. This CDR3 comprises 13 residues. Trimming left V 4 bases short and J 6 bases short, with 11 bases between. DNA for the CDR3: TGTGCCAGCAGCACCTCGGGGATCAATGAGCAGTTCTTC. Translation: CASSTSGINEQFF.

This chain joins TRBV7-6 and TRBJ1-1, with D possibly TRBD1 on 6 matching bases. Trimming took off 1 base at V and 1 base at J, with 7 bases between the two ends. There are 14 residues in the CDR3. Germline V gives CDR1 SGHVS, CDR2 FNYEAQ. The CDR3 sequence: CASSLGRGNTEAFF. CDR3 DNA sequence: TGTGCCAGCAGCTTAGGCAGGGGGAACACTGAAGCTTTCTTT.

The chain combines TRBV15 with TRBJ2-7, with a possible D match to TRBD2 (7 bases). Per the germline V gene, CDR1 is LNHNV and CDR2 is YYDKDF (reference sequence). The V gene lost 1 base and the J gene lost 2 bases, with 15 bases spanning the gap. The CDR3 has 16 amino acids. The CDR3 DNA is TGTGCCACCAGCAGAGGGGGGGGGCAGGGACCCTACGAGCAGTACTTC. It encodes CATSRGGGQGPYEQYF. Full variable domain (missing parts from reference TRBV15 and TRBJ2-7): DAMVIQNPRYQVTQFGKPVTLSCSQTLNHNVMYWYQQKSSQAPKLLFHYYDKDFNNEADTPDNFQSRRPNTSFCFLDIRSPGLGDTAMYLCATSRGGGQGPYEQYFGPGTRLTVT.

J is TRBJ2-7 and V is TRBV9; TRBD1 aligns across 8 bases. This CDR3 spans 15 amino acids. V lost 4 bases to trimming and J lost 4 bases; unmatched junction nucleotides: 10. Germline CDR1 reads SGDLS; CDR2 reads YYNGEE. CDR3 region: CASSSRTGRSYEQYF. CDR3 nucleotide sequence: TGTGCCAGCAGCTCTCGGACAGGGAGGTCTTACGAGCAGTACTTC.

The genes are TRBV6-6 and TRBJ1-3; TRBD1 matches 8 bases. From germline, CDR1 is MNHNY and CDR2 SVGAGI (reference sequence). This CDR3 has 13 residues. The junction had 2 bases not matched to a gene; V was cut back by 6 bases and J by 4 bases. The CDR3 bases are TGTGCCAGCAGGGACAGGGACGGAAACACCATATATTTT. The encoded protein is CASRDRDGNTIYF.

The chain employs TRBV7-3 and TRBJ2-7, with 8 bases fitting TRBD1. CDR3 size: 15 residues. The V gene's germline CDR1 is SGHTA and CDR2 FQGTGA. The junction had 9 bases not matched to a gene; V was cut back by 5 bases and J by 3 bases. The CDR3 is CASSVSSGQDYEQYF. The DNA for the CDR3 is TGTGCCAGCAGCGTATCATCGGGACAGGACTACGAGCAGTACTTC.

The V gene is TRBV7-6, the J gene TRBJ2-1; TRBD2 agrees at 7 bases. The CDR3 sequence is 16 residues long. Germline assignment: CDR1 SGHVS and CDR2 FNYEAQ. With V trimmed by 5 bases and J by 0 bases, 7 bases remained unmatched. The CDR3 DNA follows: TGTGCCAGCAGCGACCTAGCGGAGAGCTCCTACAATGAGCAGTTCTTC. This encodes CASSDLAESSYNEQFF.

The chain combines TRBV7-8 with TRBJ2-7, with 7 bases identical to TRBD1. J lost 2 bases, V lost 5 bases, and 6 bases had no gene match. Germline V gene data show CDR1 as SGHVS and CDR2 as FQNEAQ. The CDR3 contains 14 residues. CDR3 nucleotides: TGTGCCAGCAGCCCCACCGGGACAGCCTACGAGCAGTACTTC. Translating gives CASSPTGTAYEQYF.

The V call is TRBV27, the J call TRBJ2-2; the match to TRBD2 covers 9 bases. CDR3 size: 14 residues. V lost 6 bases to trimming and J lost 3 bases; unmatched junction nucleotides: 2. Germline CDR1 is MNHEY and CDR2 is SMNVEV (reference sequence). The CDR3 sequence is CASRTSGYTGELFF. Written as DNA, the CDR3 is TGTGCCAGCAGGACTAGCGGATACACCGGGGAGCTGTTTTTT.

The chain carries TRBV14 and TRBJ1-2; TRBD1 might be the D (5 bases). V was shortened by 4 bases and J by 4 bases, with 10 bases between the two germline ends. CDR3 size: 13 residues. CDR1 SGHDN and CDR2 FVKESK come from the germline V gene. CDR3 region: CASSPGLGYGYTF. In DNA form, the CDR3 reads TGTGCCAGCAGCCCAGGGTTAGGCTATGGCTACACCTTC.

This chain connects TRBV11-2 to TRBJ2-3; 7 nucleotides line up with TRBD2. V gave up 1 base and J gave up 2 bases; unmatched junction bases: 12. Per germline, CDR1 SGHAT and CDR2 FQNNGV. The CDR3 sequence is 18 residues long. The CDR3 here is CASSLGQLAGLNTDTQYF. The CDR3 bases are TGTGCCAGCAGCTTAGGCCAATTGGCGGGACTAAACACAGATACGCAGTATTTT.

The V gene is TRBV6-1, the J gene TRBJ2-1; 7 bases match TRBD1. The V gene's germline CDR1 is MNHNS and CDR2 SASEGT. V shed 2 bases and J 16 bases; nucleotides not matched to a gene: 14. CDR3 length: 14 residues. CDR3 DNA: TGTGCCAGCAGTGAAACGCTTGGTGACAGGGAAAAATTCTTC. It specifies CASSETLGDREKFF.

This chain connects TRBV29-1 to TRBJ1-2; 7 bases are a match to TRBD1. The V segment lost 4 bases and the J segment 6 bases; nucleotides outside the gene matches: 8. This CDR3 comprises 13 residues. Per the germline V gene, CDR1 is SQVTM and CDR2 is ANQGSEA. CDR3 coding DNA: TGCAGCGTTGGATTTGCAGACAGGGATGGCTACACCTTC. Translated: CSVGFADRDGYTF.

This chain uses TRBV21-1 with TRBJ2-7; the D call of TRBD2 is as the table states it, not checked on the DNA. TRBV21-1 is a known pseudogene. The CDR3 extends over 19 amino acids. The CDR3 DNA sequence: TGTGCCAGCAGCAAATATCGAATGGGGCTAGCGGGACTCCCCTACGAGCAGTACTTC. Amino acid sequence: CASSKYRMGLAGLPYEQYF.

The chain has TRBV11-3 and TRBJ2-1; the D is unclear. The V end was cut by 7 bases, the J end by 0 bases, with 4 bases between. The CDR3 is 12 amino acids. Germline V gene sequence: CDR1 SGHNT, CDR2 YENEEA. CDR3: CASTSSYNEQFF. CDR3 sequence (DNA): TGTGCCAGCACTAGCTCCTACAATGAGCAGTTCTTC.

The rearrangement links TRBV6-1 to TRBJ2-5, with TRBD2 matching over 7 bases. Germline values: CDR1 MNHNS, CDR2 SASEGT. Trimming took 5 bases from V and 9 from J; bases not matched to a gene: 12. The CDR3 totals 14 residues. CDR3 sequence reads: CASSLTRLAGAQYF. As DNA, the CDR3 is TGTGCCAGCAGTTTGACTAGACTCGCGGGGGCCCAGTACTTC.

The chain has TRBV2 and TRBJ2-7; TRBD1 matches at 7 bases. Germline CDR1 reads SNHLY; CDR2 reads FYNNEI. Trimming took 6 bases from V and 6 from J; bases not matched to a gene: 5. The CDR3 is 12 amino acids. The CDR3 coding sequence is TGTGCCAGCAGCATCGACAGGGTCGAGCAGTACTTC. It codes for CASSIDRVEQYF.

The CDR3 DNA reads as TGTGCCAGCACCACCTGGGTACAGGCCTATGGCTACACCTTC. Translating it yields CASTTWVQAYGYTF. The chain employs TRBV28 and TRBJ1-2, with TRBD1 as a possible D gene (5 bases). The germline V and J ends were trimmed by 7 bases and 4 bases, with 16 bases remaining between them. Germline CDR1 is MDHEN and CDR2 is SYDVKM. The CDR3 sequence is 14 residues long.

The chain carries TRBV4-2 and TRBJ2-2; D is possibly TRBD1 (6 bases). Germline V gene lookup returns CDR1 LGHNA and CDR2 YNFKEQ. V dropped 0 bases and J dropped 5 bases, with 22 bases sitting between them. The CDR3 is 19 amino acids. The CDR3 spells CASSQDWIITGLRTGELFF. In DNA form, the CDR3 reads TGTGCCAGCAGCCAAGACTGGATAATTACAGGGCTACGGACCGGGGAGCTGTTTTTT.

The chain uses TRBV11-2 and TRBJ2-7; TRBD1 is a possible D gene (6 bases). The germline V gene has CDR1 SGHAT and CDR2 FQNNGV. V shed 5 bases and J shed 4 bases, with 9 bases lying between them. The CDR3 spans 12 residues. Here the CDR3 reads CASSHREYEQYF. Written as DNA, the CDR3 is TGTGCCAGCAGCCACAGGGAGTACGAGCAGTACTTC.

This sequence joins TRBV19 and TRBJ1-4; tentatively, D is TRBD1 (6 bases). CDR1 and CDR2 (germline): LNHDA, SQIVND (reference sequence). The V gene lost 4 bases and the J gene lost 0 bases, with 9 bases spanning the gap. This CDR3 comprises 15 residues. The CDR3 bases are TGTGCCAGTAGTACAGGGGACGCAACTAATGAAAAACTGTTTTTT. This translates into CASSTGDATNEKLFF.

This chain joins TRBV5-6 and TRBJ2-7; D is uncertain. Germline V CDR1 and CDR2: SGHDT, YYEEEE. Deletions cut 6 bases from V and 6 bases from J, with 22 bases between. The CDR3 extends over 15 amino acids. In nucleotides, the CDR3 is TGTGCCAGCACCTCTCCGCGACGCGGAACGGGCGAGCAGTACTTC. As protein: CASTSPRRGTGEQYF.